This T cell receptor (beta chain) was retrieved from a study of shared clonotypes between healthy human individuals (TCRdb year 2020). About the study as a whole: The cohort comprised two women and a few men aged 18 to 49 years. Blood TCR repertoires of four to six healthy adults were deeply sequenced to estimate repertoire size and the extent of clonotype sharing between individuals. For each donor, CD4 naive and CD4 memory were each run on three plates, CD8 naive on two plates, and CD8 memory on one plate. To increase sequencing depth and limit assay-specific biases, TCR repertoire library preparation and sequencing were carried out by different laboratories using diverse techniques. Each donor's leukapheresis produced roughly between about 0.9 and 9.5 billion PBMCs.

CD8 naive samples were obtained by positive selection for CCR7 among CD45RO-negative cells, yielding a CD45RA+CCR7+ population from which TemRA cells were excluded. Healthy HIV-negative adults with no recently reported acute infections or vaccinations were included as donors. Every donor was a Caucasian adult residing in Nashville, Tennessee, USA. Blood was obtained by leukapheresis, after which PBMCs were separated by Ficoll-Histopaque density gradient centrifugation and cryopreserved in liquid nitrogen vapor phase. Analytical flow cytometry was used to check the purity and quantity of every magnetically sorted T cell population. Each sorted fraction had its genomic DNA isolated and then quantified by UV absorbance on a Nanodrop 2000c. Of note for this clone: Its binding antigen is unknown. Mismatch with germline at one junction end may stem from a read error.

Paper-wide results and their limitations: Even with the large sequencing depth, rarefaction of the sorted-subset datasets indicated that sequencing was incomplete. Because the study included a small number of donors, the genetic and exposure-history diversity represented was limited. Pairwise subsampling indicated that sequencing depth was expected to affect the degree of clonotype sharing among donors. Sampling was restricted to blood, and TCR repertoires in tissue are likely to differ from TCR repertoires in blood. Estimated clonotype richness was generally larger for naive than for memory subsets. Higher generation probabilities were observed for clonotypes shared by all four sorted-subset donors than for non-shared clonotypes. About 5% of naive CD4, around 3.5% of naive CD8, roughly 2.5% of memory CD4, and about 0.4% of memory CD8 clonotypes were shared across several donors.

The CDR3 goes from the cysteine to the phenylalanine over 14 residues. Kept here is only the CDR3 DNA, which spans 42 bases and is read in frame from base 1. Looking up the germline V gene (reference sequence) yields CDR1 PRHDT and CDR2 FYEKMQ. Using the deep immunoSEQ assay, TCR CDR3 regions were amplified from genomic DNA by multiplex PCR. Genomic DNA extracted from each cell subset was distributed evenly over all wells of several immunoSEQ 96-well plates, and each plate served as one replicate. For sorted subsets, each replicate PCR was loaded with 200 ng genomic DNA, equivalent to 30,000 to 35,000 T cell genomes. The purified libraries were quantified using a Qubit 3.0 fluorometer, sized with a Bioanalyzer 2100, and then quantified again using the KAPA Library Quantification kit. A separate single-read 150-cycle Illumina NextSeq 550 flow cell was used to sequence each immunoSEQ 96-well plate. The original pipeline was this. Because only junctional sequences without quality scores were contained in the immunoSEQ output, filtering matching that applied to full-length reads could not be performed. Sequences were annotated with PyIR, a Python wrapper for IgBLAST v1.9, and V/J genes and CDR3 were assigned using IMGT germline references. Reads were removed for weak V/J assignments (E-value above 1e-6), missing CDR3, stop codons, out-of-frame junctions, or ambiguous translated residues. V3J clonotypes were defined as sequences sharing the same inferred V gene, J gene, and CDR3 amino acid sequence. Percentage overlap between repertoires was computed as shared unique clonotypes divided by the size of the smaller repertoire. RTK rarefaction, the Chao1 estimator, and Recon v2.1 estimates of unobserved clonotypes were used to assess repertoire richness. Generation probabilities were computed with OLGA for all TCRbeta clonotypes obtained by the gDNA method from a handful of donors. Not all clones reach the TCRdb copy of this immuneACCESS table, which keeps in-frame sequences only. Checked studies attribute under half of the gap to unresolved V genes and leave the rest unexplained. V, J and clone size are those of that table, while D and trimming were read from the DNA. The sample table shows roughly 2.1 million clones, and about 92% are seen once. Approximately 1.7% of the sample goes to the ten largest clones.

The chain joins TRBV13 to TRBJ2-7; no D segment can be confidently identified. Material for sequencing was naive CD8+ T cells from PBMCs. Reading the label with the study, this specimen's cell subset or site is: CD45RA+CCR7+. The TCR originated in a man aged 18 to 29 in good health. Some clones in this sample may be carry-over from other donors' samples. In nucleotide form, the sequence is TGTGCCAGCAGCTTAGGCCGGTCTGGATACGAGCAGTGCTTC. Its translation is CASSLGRSGYEQCF. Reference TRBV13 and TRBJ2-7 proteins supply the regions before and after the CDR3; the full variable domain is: AAGVIQSPRHLIKEKRETATLKCYPIPRHDTVYWYQQGPGQDPQFLISFYEKMQSDKGSIPDRFSAQQFSDYHSELNMSSLELGDSALYFCASSLGRSGYEQCFGPGTRLTVT.